These T cell receptor beta chains were read from a single sample in a study of blood T cells in healthy people across ages. TCRdb called the 5' RACE reads again in MiXCR, with one record for every CDR3 protein. The sample records approximately 1.5 million distinct CDR3 sequences, roughly 32% being singletons. Sequenced input: blood. Every receptor here comes from a woman under 40 in good health. CDR3s include the opening cysteine and the closing phenylalanine or tryptophan. A D gene is named only where the DNA matches it firmly. Size tells how often a clone was seen (once, few, many) or the class of an expanded clone, and some rows leave it out.

>TRBV9|NA|TRBJ2-7|NA
CASSPAEGGYEQYF
TGTGCCAGCAGCCCCGCGGAAGGTGGGTACGAGCAGTACTTC
>TRBV5-1|NA|TRBJ1-2|TRBD1
CASSQGTGLLSFSNYGYTF
TGCGCCAGCAGTCAAGGGACAGGGTTATTAAGTTTTTCTAACTATGGCTACACCTTC
>TRBV2|NA|TRBJ2-3|NA
CASRSPSSGMRGSSTDTQYF
TGTGCCAGCAGAAGCCCCTCCTCGGGCATGCGGGGCTCTAGCACAGATACGCAGTATTTT
>TRBV5-1|NA|TRBJ2-2|NA
CASSPGARGNTGELFF
TGCGCCAGCAGCCCAGGGGCTAGGGGGAACACCGGGGAGCTGTTTTTT
>TRBV2|NA|TRBJ2-7|TRBD2
CASRAGGANYEQYF
TGTGCCAGCAGAGCGGGGGGGGCAAACTACGAGCAGTACTTC
>TRBV20-1|NA|TRBJ2-7|NA
CSARAYSRETGEQYF
TGCAGTGCTAGAGCTTACTCGAGGGAGACGGGGGAGCAGTACTTC
>TRBV29-1|few|TRBJ2-7|NA
CSVRTVSYEQYF
TGCAGCGTGAGGACAGTCTCCTACGAGCAGTACTTC
>TRBV7-6|NA|TRBJ2-6|NA
CAGSLTRPPSGANVLTF
TGTGCCGGCAGCTTAACCAGGCCTCCCTCTGGGGCCAACGTCCTGACTTTC
>TRBV20-1|NA|TRBJ2-5|NA
CSANRDVVGETQYF
TGCAGTGCCAACCGGGACGTGGTTGGAGAGACCCAGTACTTC
>TRBV4-1|NA|TRBJ2-1|TRBD2
CASSVREEEAYNEQFF
TGCGCCAGCTCGGTTCGGGAGGAGGAGGCCTACAATGAGCAGTTCTTC
>TRBV20-1|few|TRBJ2-5|NA
CSARFYRVLGETQYF
TGCAGTGCTCGGTTTTACAGGGTGCTGGGAGAGACCCAGTACTTC
>TRBV7-9|NA|TRBJ2-1|NA
CTSSLSPNEQFF
TGTACCAGCAGCTTGTCACCAAATGAGCAGTTCTTC
>TRBV4-1|NA|TRBJ2-7|TRBD1
CASSHPGQGISYEQYF
TGCGCCAGCAGCCACCCAGGACAGGGTATCTCCTACGAGCAGTACTTC
>TRBV10-3|few|TRBJ1-2|TRBD1
CAGSEGAGGYTF
TGTGCCGGCTCGGAGGGGGCTGGTGGCTACACCTTC
>TRBV7-2|NA|TRBJ2-3|TRBD2
CASSFSGSASTDTQYF
TGTGCCAGCAGCTTTAGCGGGAGTGCTAGCACAGATACGCAGTATTTT
>TRBV18|few|TRBJ2-7|NA
CASSPPSVTYEQYF
TGTGCCAGCTCACCACCCTCAGTGACCTACGAGCAGTACTTC
>TRBV3-1|NA|TRBJ2-7|TRBD2
CASSQPSGYSYYEQYF
TGTGCCAGCAGCCAGCCTAGCGGGTATTCATACTACGAGCAGTACTTC
>TRBV7-3|NA|TRBJ2-7|TRBD2
CACSLTGGYEQYF
TGTGCCTGCAGCTTAACGGGGGGCTACGAGCAGTACTTC
>TRBV4-1|few|TRBJ2-5|NA
CASSQIGDSQETQYF
TGCGCCAGCAGCCAAATAGGGGACTCTCAAGAGACCCAGTACTTC
>TRBV5-4|once|TRBJ2-3|NA
CASSLGANPTDTQYF
TGTGCCAGCAGCTTGGGGGCCAATCCGACAGATACGCAGTATTTT
>TRBV5-1|NA|TRBJ1-4|NA
CASSLAWPWEKLFF
TGCGCCAGCAGCTTGGCCTGGCCCTGGGAAAAACTGTTTTTT
>TRBV19|few|TRBJ1-6|TRBD1
CASETGTANSPLHF
TGTGCCAGTGAGACGGGGACAGCTAATTCACCCCTCCACTTT
>TRBV5-1|NA|TRBJ2-7|TRBD2
CASSGRAGDSEQYF
TGCGCCAGCAGCGGTAGAGCGGGGGATAGCGAGCAGTACTTC
>TRBV29-1|few|TRBJ1-1|NA
CSARRQGDTEAFF
TGCAGCGCCCGTCGGCAGGGTGACACTGAAGCTTTCTTT
>TRBV20-1|few|TRBJ1-5|TRBD1
CSASQGLGNQPQHF
TGCAGTGCTTCACAGGGGCTAGGCAATCAGCCCCAGCATTTT
>TRBV20-1|NA|TRBJ1-2|NA
CSVRDGGYGYTF
TGCAGTGTTCGGGACGGGGGATATGGCTACACCTTC
>TRBV27|NA|TRBJ2-5|NA
CASSPTPLAATKETQYF
TGTGCCAGCAGCCCGACCCCCTTAGCGGCGACGAAAGAGACCCAGTACTTC
>TRBV18|NA|TRBJ1-2|TRBD1
CASSPAGDRVNYGYTF
TGTGCCAGCTCACCGGCGGGGGACAGGGTTAACTATGGCTACACCTTC
>TRBV10-3|NA|TRBJ2-7|TRBD2
CAISESGDYLYEQYF
TGTGCCATCAGTGAGTCTGGGGACTACTTGTACGAGCAGTACTTC
>TRBV27|NA|TRBJ2-3|NA
CASSFNRESPDTQYF
TGTGCCAGCAGTTTTAACCGGGAGAGCCCCGATACGCAGTATTTT
>TRBV7-8|NA|TRBJ2-5|TRBD2
CASSPFGGEETQYF
TGTGCCAGCAGCCCCTTCGGGGGGGAAGAGACCCAGTACTTC
>TRBV5-6|few|TRBJ1-5|TRBD1
CASSLMTGTGNNQPQHF
TGTGCCAGCAGCTTAATGACCGGGACAGGGAACAATCAGCCCCAGCATTTT
>TRBV7-2|many|TRBJ1-2|TRBD1
CASSSQGANYGYTF
TGTGCCAGCAGCTCGCAGGGGGCTAACTATGGCTACACCTTC
>TRBV28|once|TRBJ2-4|NA
CASRMVGSIQYF
TGTGCCAGCAGGATGGTCGGGAGCATTCAGTACTTC
>TRBV3-1|few|TRBJ1-2|TRBD1
CASSQDWTGGRNGYTF
TGTGCCAGCAGCCAAGACTGGACAGGGGGCAGAAATGGCTACACCTTC
>TRBV15|NA|TRBJ2-2|TRBD1
CATSRDRQGHTGELFF
TGTGCCACCAGCAGAGATAGACAGGGGCACACCGGGGAGCTGTTTTTT
>TRBV4-1|many|TRBJ2-3|NA
CASSRGGMGSDTQYF
TGCGCCAGCAGCCGTGGCGGGATGGGATCAGATACGCAGTATTTT
>TRBV12-3/TRBV12-4|NA|TRBJ2-1|NA
CASSLPPSQGLGYNEQFF
TGTGCCAGCAGCCTACCGCCCTCGCAGGGCCTTGGCTACAATGAGCAGTTCTTC
>TRBV6-2/TRBV6-3|few|TRBJ2-7|TRBD2
CASSARLAGNYEQYF
TGTGCCAGCAGCGCGAGACTAGCGGGAAACTACGAGCAGTACTTC
>TRBV5-1|NA|TRBJ1-1|NA
CASSPSRGATIEAFF
TGCGCCAGCAGCCCCTCCAGGGGAGCGACTATAGAAGCTTTCTTT
>TRBV7-2|few|TRBJ1-4|NA
CASSPQGRQEKLFF
TGTGCCAGCAGCCCCCAGGGACGGCAAGAAAAACTGTTTTTT
>TRBV20-1|NA|TRBJ2-1|NA
CSGMGYQGKSSYNEQFF
TGCAGTGGTATGGGGTATCAGGGGAAGAGCTCCTACAATGAGCAGTTCTTC
>TRBV9|NA|TRBJ2-1|NA
CASSPGWGDEQFF
TGTGCCAGCAGCCCGGGGTGGGGGGATGAGCAGTTCTTC
>TRBV5-1|NA|TRBJ2-3|TRBD1
CASSSGTGGGTQYF
TGCGCCAGCAGCTCCGGGACAGGCGGTGGTACGCAGTATTTT
>TRBV7-9|few|TRBJ1-6|TRBD1
CASTRGRGISPLHF
TGTGCCAGCACCAGGGGGCGGGGAATTTCACCCCTCCACTTT
>TRBV4-2|few|TRBJ2-1|TRBD2
CASSQRERGAYNEQFF
TGTGCCAGCAGCCAACGAGAGCGGGGGGCCTACAATGAGCAGTTCTTC
>TRBV4-1|few|TRBJ2-1|NA
CASSQDRGRVVNEQFF
TGCGCCAGCAGCCAAGATCGCGGCAGGGTGGTCAATGAGCAGTTCTTC
>TRBV10-3|NA|TRBJ1-3|TRBD1
CAISGGPLKADAGGDGNTIYF
TGTGCCATCAGTGGTGGGCCCCTGAAGGCGGATGCAGGGGGCGATGGAAACACCATATATTTT
>TRBV6-5|NA|TRBJ1-2|NA
CASSYAGQFYGYTF
TGTGCCAGCAGTTACGCGGGACAATTCTATGGCTACACCTTC
>TRBV30|few|TRBJ1-1|NA
CAWSVKGLTFF
TGTGCCTGGAGTGTAAAGGGGCTGACTTTCTTT
>TRBV6-6|NA|TRBJ2-3|NA
CASSDQTGATDTQYF
TGTGCCAGCAGTGATCAGACAGGCGCCACAGATACGCAGTATTTT
>TRBV20-1|few|TRBJ2-1|TRBD2
CSAMDARGGGEQFF
TGCAGTGCTATGGATGCGCGGGGGGGCGGCGAGCAGTTCTTC
>TRBV20-1|few|TRBJ2-7|NA
CSAKVSYEQYF
TGCAGTGCTAAGGTCAGCTACGAGCAGTACTTC
>TRBV12-3/TRBV12-4|many|TRBJ2-7|NA
CASSVDAGEQYF
TGTGCCAGCAGTGTGGACGCGGGCGAGCAGTACTTC
>TRBV28|few|TRBJ2-1|NA
CASSLGRGRDEQFF
TGTGCCAGCAGTTTGGGCCGGGGCAGGGATGAGCAGTTCTTC
>TRBV5-1|NA|TRBJ2-7|NA
CASSSGHQGLEQYF
TGCGCCAGCAGCTCCGGACATCAGGGGCTCGAGCAGTACTTC
>TRBV20-1|few|TRBJ2-6|NA
CSANPALSSGANVLTF
TGCAGTGCTAACCCCGCTTTGAGCTCTGGGGCCAACGTCCTGACTTTC
>TRBV6-2/TRBV6-3|NA|TRBJ2-5|TRBD2
CASRTLAGGETQYF
TGTGCCAGCAGGACCCTAGCGGGGGGTGAGACCCAGTACTTC
>TRBV5-1|few|TRBJ2-5|NA
CASREGEYYQETQYF
TGCGCCAGCAGGGAGGGGGAATATTACCAAGAGACCCAGTACTTC